This TCR beta chain was identified during a study of radiation and T cells in renal cell carcinoma. Time point: blood 2 weeks post-SBRT. Treatment in this sample: 15 Gy SBRT to primary tumor, nephrectomy 4 weeks later. After SBRT, blood was collected at 2 and 4 weeks, plus baseline. Clear cell pathology was present in this patient's renal cell carcinoma. This clone appeared a few times. Deletions cut 5 bases from V and 5 bases from J, with 12 bases between. This CDR3 comprises 13 residues. Germline lookup yields CDR1 SEHNR and CDR2 FQNEAQ (reference sequence). Produced via immunoSEQ multiplex PCR; TCRdb's table is partial and in-frame only. The sample records 150,000 to 180,000 clones, roughly 90% being singletons.

The V and J genes are TRBV7-9 and TRBJ2-5; D might be TRBD1 (6 bases). The starting material was blood, obtained from a patient whose treatment included radiotherapy and nephrectomy. The receptor was isolated from a woman aged 45-60 years with renal cell carcinoma. The CDR3 DNA follows: TGTGCCAGCAGCCGTACAGGGTTTGAGACCCAGTACTTC. It encodes CASSRTGFETQYF.